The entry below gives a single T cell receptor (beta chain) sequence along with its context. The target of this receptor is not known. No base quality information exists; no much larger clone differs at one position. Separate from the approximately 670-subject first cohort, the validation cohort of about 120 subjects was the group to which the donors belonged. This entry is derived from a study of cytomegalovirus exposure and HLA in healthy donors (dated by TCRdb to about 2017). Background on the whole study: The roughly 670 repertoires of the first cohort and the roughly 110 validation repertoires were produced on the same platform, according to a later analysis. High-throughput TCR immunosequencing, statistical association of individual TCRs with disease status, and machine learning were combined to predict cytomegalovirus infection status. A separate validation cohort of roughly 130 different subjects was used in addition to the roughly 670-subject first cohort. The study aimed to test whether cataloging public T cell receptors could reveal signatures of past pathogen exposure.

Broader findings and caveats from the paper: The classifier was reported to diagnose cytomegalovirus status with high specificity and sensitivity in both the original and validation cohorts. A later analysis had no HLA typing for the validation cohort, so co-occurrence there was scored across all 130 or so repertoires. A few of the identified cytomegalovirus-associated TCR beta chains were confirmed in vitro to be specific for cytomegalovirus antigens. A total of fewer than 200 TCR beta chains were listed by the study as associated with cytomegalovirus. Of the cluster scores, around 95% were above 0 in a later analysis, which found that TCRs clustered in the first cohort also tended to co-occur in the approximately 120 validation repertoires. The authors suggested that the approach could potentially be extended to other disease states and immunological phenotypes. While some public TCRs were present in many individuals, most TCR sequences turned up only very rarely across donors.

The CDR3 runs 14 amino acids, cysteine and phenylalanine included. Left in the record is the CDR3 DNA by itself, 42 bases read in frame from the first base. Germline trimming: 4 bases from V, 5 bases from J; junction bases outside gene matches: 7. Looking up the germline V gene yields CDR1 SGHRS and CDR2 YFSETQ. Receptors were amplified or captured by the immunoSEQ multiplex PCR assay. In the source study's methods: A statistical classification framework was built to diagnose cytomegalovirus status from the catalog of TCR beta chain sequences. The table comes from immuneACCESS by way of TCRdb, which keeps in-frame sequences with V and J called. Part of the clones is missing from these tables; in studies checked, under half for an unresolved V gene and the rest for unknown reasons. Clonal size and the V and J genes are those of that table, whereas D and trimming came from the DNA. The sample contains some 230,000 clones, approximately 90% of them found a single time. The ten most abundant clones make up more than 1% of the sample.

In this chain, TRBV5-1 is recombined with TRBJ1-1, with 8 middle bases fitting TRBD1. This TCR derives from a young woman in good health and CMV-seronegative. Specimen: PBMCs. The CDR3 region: CASSLTGAGTEAFF. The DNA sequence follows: TGCGCCAGCAGCCTGACAGGGGCTGGGACTGAAGCTTTCTTT.